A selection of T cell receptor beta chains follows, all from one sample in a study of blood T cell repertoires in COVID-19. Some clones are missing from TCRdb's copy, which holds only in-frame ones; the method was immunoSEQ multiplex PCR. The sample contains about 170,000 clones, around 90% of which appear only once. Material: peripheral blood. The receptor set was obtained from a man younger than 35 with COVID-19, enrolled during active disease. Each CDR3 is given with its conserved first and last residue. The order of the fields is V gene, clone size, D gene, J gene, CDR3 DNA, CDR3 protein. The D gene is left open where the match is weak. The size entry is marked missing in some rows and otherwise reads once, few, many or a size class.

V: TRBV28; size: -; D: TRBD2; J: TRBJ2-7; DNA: TGTGCCAGCAGTCTCCCCGGACTAGCACACGAGCAGTACTTC; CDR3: CASSLPGLAHEQYF
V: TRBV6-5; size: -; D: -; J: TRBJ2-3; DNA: TGTGCCAGCAAGATCAACCTCTACCTCACGAATACGCAGTATTTT; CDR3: CASKINLYLTNTQYF
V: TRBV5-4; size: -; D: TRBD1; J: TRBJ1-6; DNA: TGTGCCAGCAGCCGACAGGGTCTGAATTCACCCCTCCACTTT; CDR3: CASSRQGLNSPLHF
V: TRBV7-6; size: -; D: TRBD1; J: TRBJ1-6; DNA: TGTGCCAGCAGCACGACAGGGAGCAATTCACCCCTCCACTTT; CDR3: CASSTTGSNSPLHF
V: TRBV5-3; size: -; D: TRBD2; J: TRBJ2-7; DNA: TGTGCCAGAAGCTTGGTTCCGGGACTAGCGGGAGTCTACGAGCAGTACTTC; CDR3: CARSLVPGLAGVYEQYF
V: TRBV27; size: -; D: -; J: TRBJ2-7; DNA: TGTGCCAGCAGGCCTCCGGGACAGGGCCCGAGCGGGAGATTCCCCGAGCAGTACTTC; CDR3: CASRPPGQGPSGRFPEQYF
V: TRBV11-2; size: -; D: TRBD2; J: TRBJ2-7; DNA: TGTGCCAGCAGCCCAGGGGTAGCGGGAGGGGGTCGCTACGAGCAGTACTTC; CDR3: CASSPGVAGGGRYEQYF
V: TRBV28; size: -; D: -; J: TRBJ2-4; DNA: TGTGCCAGCAGTGCACACGGGGAAATAGCCAAAAACATTCAGTACTTC; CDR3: CASSAHGEIAKNIQYF
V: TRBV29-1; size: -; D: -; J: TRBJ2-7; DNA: TGCAGCGTGGGCTATACAGGTAATGGCGAGCAGTACTTC; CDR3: CSVGYTGNGEQYF
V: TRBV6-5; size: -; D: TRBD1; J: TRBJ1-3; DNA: TGTGCCAGCAGCCCCACAGGGGGCACTGGAAACACCATATATTTT; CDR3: CASSPTGGTGNTIYF
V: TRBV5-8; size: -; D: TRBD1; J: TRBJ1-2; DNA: TGTGCCAGCAGCTTGGGACAGGGGGCGGATGGCTACACCTTC; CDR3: CASSLGQGADGYTF
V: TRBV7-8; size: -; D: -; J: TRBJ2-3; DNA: TGTGCCAGCAGCTTCACCCTGGGACTTTTTAGCACAGATACGCAGTATTTT; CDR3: CASSFTLGLFSTDTQYF
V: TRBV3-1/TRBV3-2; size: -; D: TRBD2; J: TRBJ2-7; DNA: TGTGCCAGCAGCCAAGATCTGGCTAGCGGGGACTACGAGCAGTACTTC; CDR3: CASSQDLASGDYEQYF
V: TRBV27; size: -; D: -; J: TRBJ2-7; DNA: TGTGCCAGCAGTAAACAGGTCTTAGGCGAGCAGTACTTC; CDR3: CASSKQVLGEQYF
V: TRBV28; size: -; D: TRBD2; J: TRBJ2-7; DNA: TGTGCCAGCAGACATAGCGGGAGCCCCCACGAGCAGTACTTC; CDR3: CASRHSGSPHEQYF
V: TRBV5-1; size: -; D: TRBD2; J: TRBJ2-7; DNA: TGCGCCAGCAGCGTAGGACTAGCGGGAGTCCACGAGCAGTACTTC; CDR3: CASSVGLAGVHEQYF
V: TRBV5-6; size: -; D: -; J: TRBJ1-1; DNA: TGTGCCAGCAGCGGCGGACCTCGGAGGGGAGGGGGAACTGAAGCTTTCTTT; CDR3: CASSGGPRRGGGTEAFF
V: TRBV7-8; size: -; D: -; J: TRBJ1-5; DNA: TGTGCCAGCAGCTTAGTTGGGGGGGGGACGGGTCAGCCCCAGCATTTT; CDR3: CASSLVGGGTGQPQHF
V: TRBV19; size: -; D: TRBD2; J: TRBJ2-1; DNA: TGTGCCAGTAGTATACTAGCGGGCGGGGGCAATGAGCAGTTCTTC; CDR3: CASSILAGGGNEQFF
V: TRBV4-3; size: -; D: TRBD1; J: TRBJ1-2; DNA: TGCGCCAGCAGCCACTATCTCAGGGACAGGGATGGCTACACCTTC; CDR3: CASSHYLRDRDGYTF
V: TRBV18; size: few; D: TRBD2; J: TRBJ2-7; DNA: TGTGCCAGCTCACCGACTAGCGGGAGGAGGAACGAGCAGTACTTC; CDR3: CASSPTSGRRNEQYF
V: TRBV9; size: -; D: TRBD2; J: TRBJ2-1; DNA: TGTGCCAGCAGCGCGACTAGCGGAATGAATGAGCAGTTCTTC; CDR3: CASSATSGMNEQFF
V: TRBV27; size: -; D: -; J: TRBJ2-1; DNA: TGTGCCAGCAGTCTAAAGACTTACAACTACAATGAGCAGTTCTTC; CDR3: CASSLKTYNYNEQFF
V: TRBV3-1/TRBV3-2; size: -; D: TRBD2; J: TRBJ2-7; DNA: TGTGCCAGCAGCCGGACCCCCGGACTAGCGGAGGCCTACGAGCAGTACTTC; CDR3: CASSRTPGLAEAYEQYF
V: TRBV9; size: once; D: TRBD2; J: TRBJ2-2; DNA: TGTGCCAGCAGCGGACTTAGCGGGAGGGTAACCGGGGAGCTGTTTTTT; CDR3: CASSGLSGRVTGELFF
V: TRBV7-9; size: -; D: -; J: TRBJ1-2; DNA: TGTGCCAGCAGCTTATTGTCCGAGAATGGCTACACCTTC; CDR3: CASSLLSENGYTF
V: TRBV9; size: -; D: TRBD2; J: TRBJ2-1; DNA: TGTGCCAGCAGCATGCCGGGGGGAGGCTCCTACAATGAGCAGTTCTTC; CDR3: CASSMPGGGSYNEQFF
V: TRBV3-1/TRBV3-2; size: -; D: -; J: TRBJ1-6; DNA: TGTGCCAGCAGCCAGAGAAGGGGTAATTCACCCCTCCACTTT; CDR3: CASSQRRGNSPLHF
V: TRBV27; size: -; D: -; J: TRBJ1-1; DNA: TGTGCCAGCAGTTTAAATCCGGTGAGCCCTGAAGCTTTCTTT; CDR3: CASSLNPVSPEAFF
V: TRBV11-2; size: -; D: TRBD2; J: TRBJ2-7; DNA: TGTGCCAGCAGCTTGGGACTAGCGTACGAGCAGTACTTC; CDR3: CASSLGLAYEQYF
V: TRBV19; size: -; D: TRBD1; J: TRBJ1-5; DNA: TGTGCCAGTAGTCCCGGGACAGGGGTCGGGTTTAAGCATTTT; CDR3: CASSPGTGVGFKHF
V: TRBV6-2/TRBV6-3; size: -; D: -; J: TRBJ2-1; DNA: TGTGCCAGCAGCATTATCCGCGGCGACAATGAGCAGTTCTTC; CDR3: CASSIIRGDNEQFF
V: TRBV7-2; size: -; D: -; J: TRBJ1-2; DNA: TGTGCCAGCAGCTCCCGGTCGGGGGTAAACTATGGCTACACCTTC; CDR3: CASSSRSGVNYGYTF
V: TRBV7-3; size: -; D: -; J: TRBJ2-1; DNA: TGTGCCAGCAGAGTGACTGGTGGGGCCAATGAGCAGTTCTTC; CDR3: CASRVTGGANEQFF
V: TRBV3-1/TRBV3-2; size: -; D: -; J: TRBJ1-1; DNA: TGTGCCAGCAGCCAGGGACTTTTGAACACTGAAGCTTTCTTT; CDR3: CASSQGLLNTEAFF
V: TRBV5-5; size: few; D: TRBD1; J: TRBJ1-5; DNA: TGTGCCAGCAGCTCTGGGACAGCTGCGGATCAGCCCCAGCATTTT; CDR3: CASSSGTAADQPQHF
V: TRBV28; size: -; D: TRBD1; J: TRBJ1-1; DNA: TGTGCCAGCAGTTCCTTCATGGGACGCCATGGGACAGGGAGAAACACTGAAGCTTTCTTT; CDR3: CASSSFMGRHGTGRNTEAFF
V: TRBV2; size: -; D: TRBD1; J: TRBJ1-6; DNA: TGTGCCAGCAGTCAACCGGGACAGGGCCTATTTTCGACACCCCTCCACTTT; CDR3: CASSQPGQGLFSTPLHF
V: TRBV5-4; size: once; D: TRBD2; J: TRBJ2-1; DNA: TGTGCCAGCAGCCATGGACTAGCGGGGAATGAGCAGTTCTTC; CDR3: CASSHGLAGNEQFF
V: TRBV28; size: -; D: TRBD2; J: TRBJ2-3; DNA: TGTGCCAGCAGTTGGCTAGCGGGAGTTTCACCTACGCAGTATTTT; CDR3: CASSWLAGVSPTQYF
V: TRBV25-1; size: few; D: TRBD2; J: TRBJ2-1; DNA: TGTGCCAGCAGTGAATCGGGGGGTAGAAATGAGCAGTTCTTC; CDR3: CASSESGGRNEQFF
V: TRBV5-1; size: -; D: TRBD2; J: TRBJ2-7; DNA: TGCGCCAGCAGCTTCGGGACTAGCGGGAGGAACCCCTACGAGCAGTACTTC; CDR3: CASSFGTSGRNPYEQYF
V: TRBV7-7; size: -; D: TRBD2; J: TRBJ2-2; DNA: TGTGCCAGCAGCTCCCTACCAAGAACTAGCGGAGGGGGGACCGGGGAGCTGTTTTTT; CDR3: CASSSLPRTSGGGTGELFF
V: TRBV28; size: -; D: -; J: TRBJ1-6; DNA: TGTGCCAGCAGTTTGGGAGCAGGGGAGAATTCACCCCTCCACTTT; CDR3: CASSLGAGENSPLHF
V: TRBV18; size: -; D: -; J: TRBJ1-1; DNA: TGTGCCAGCTCACCTGAGAGCGGGAGGACTGAAGCTTTCTTT; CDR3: CASSPESGRTEAFF
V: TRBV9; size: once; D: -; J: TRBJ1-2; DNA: TGTGCCAGCAGCGTAGCTGGAGCTAACTATGGCTACACCTTC; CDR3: CASSVAGANYGYTF
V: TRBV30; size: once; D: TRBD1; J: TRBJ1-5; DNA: TGTGCCTGGAGTGCCCGGACAGGGGTATCCTTTGGTCAGCCCCAGCATTTT; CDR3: CAWSARTGVSFGQPQHF
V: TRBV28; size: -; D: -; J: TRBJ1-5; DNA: TGTGCCAGCAGTTTATGGGAGAGAAATCAGCCCCAGCATTTT; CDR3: CASSLWERNQPQHF
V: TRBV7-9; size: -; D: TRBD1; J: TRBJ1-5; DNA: TGTGCCAGCAGCGTAGGGACAGCTAGCAATCAGCCCCAGCATTTT; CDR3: CASSVGTASNQPQHF
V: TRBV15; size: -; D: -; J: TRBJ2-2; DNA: TGTGCCACCAGCACGGACACCGGGGAGCTGTTTTTT; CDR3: CATSTDTGELFF
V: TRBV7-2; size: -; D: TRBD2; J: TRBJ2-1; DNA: TGTGCCAGCAGCTTAACCGCCCGCGGGAGGGCCTGGGATGAGCAGTTCTTC; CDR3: CASSLTARGRAWDEQFF
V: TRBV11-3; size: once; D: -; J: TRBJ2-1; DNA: TGTGCCAGCAGCTTACCAAACATCCGCAATGAGCAGTTCTTC; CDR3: CASSLPNIRNEQFF
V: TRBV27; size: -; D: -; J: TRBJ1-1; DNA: TGTGCCAGCAGGCGACCCGACAGCAACACTGAAGCTTTCTTT; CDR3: CASRRPDSNTEAFF
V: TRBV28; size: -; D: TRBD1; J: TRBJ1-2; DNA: TGTGCCAGCAGTACGTACAGGGGACCAAACTATGGCTACACCTTC; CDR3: CASSTYRGPNYGYTF
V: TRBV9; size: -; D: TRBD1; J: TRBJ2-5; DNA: TGTGCCAGCAGCGTAGGGACAGGGGGCTTCCAAGAGACCCAGTACTTC; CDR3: CASSVGTGGFQETQYF
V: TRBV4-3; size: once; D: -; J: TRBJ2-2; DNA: TGCGCCAGCAGCCTCAGGGAGGTTGGCACCGGGGAGCTGTTTTTT; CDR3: CASSLREVGTGELFF
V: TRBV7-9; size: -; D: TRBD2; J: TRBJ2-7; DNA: TGTGCCAGCAGCGCAGGACTAGCGGGAGGGCGCAACGAGCAGTACTTC; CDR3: CASSAGLAGGRNEQYF
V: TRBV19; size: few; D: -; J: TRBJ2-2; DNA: TGTGCCAGTTCTCGGGGGGCGGCCGGGGAGCTGTTTTTT; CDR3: CASSRGAAGELFF
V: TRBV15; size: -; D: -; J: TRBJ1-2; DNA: TGTGCCACCAGCAGAGATCGGGGTAACTATGGCTACACCTTC; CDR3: CATSRDRGNYGYTF